Listed below are T cell receptor beta chains from one sample, sequenced in a study of blood T cells in healthy people across ages. TCRdb fed the 5' RACE reads into MiXCR, producing one record per CDR3 protein. This table holds some 640,000 distinct CDR3 sequences, about 30% found once. Source material: blood. The receptors shown here come from a woman at least 80 years old in good health. The conserved cysteine and the conserved F or W are not part of the CDR3 here.

J gene: TRBJ2-7; V gene: TRBV9; CDR3 length: 15; CDR3 protein: ASSASVAIGPLYEQY
J gene: TRBJ1-1; V gene: TRBV2; CDR3 length: 12; CDR3 protein: ASLPGVFDTEAF
J gene: TRBJ2-1; V gene: TRBV6-5; CDR3 length: 14; CDR3 protein: ASSTTSGPSYNEQF
J gene: TRBJ1-2; V gene: TRBV18; CDR3 length: 12; CDR3 protein: ASSPNTGNYGYT
J gene: TRBJ2-2; V gene: TRBV18; CDR3 length: 12; CDR3 protein: ASVWTGEPGELF
J gene: TRBJ2-3; V gene: TRBV7-9; CDR3 length: 10; CDR3 protein: ASSLILDTQY
J gene: TRBJ1-2; V gene: TRBV29-1; CDR3 length: 14; CDR3 protein: SVVRPAQRGDYGYT
J gene: TRBJ1-1; V gene: TRBV12-3/TRBV12-4; CDR3 length: 13; CDR3 protein: ASRYPGRTNTEAF
J gene: TRBJ1-5; V gene: TRBV28; CDR3 length: 13; CDR3 protein: ASASRGPPVQPQH
J gene: TRBJ2-3; V gene: TRBV27; CDR3 length: 13; CDR3 protein: ACRDRGASTDTQY
J gene: TRBJ1-6; V gene: TRBV5-5; CDR3 length: 12; CDR3 protein: ASSLDPQNSPLH
J gene: TRBJ2-3; V gene: TRBV19; CDR3 length: 12; CDR3 protein: ASSTDSGTDTQY
J gene: TRBJ1-2; V gene: TRBV18; CDR3 length: 11; CDR3 protein: ASSPQPDYGYT
J gene: TRBJ1-2; V gene: TRBV29-1; CDR3 length: 11; CDR3 protein: SVGGTDVYGYT
J gene: TRBJ2-3; V gene: TRBV3-1; CDR3 length: 13; CDR3 protein: ASSLGGAYTDTQY
J gene: TRBJ2-7; V gene: TRBV3-1; CDR3 length: 9; CDR3 protein: ASSQSGEQY
J gene: TRBJ1-2; V gene: TRBV18; CDR3 length: 10; CDR3 protein: ASSLPFEGYT
J gene: TRBJ1-5; V gene: TRBV7-3; CDR3 length: 12; CDR3 protein: ASSPQGGNQPQH
J gene: TRBJ2-5; V gene: TRBV5-1; CDR3 length: 13; CDR3 protein: ASSFPQGYTETQY
J gene: TRBJ2-5; V gene: TRBV5-1; CDR3 length: 13; CDR3 protein: ASSPKGGHGETQY
J gene: TRBJ2-1; V gene: TRBV29-1; CDR3 length: 11; CDR3 protein: SVETRQINEQF
J gene: TRBJ2-1; V gene: TRBV10-3; CDR3 length: 13; CDR3 protein: AISLTSAGRNGQF
J gene: TRBJ1-2; V gene: TRBV4-3; CDR3 length: 12; CDR3 protein: ASSQDARTDGYT
J gene: TRBJ2-5; V gene: TRBV20-1; CDR3 length: 14; CDR3 protein: SARPLAGALKETQY
J gene: TRBJ2-6; V gene: TRBV10-3; CDR3 length: 10; CDR3 protein: AIRAKANVLT
J gene: TRBJ1-1; V gene: TRBV7-2; CDR3 length: 14; CDR3 protein: ASSLLRLGANTEAF
J gene: TRBJ1-2; V gene: TRBV12-3/TRBV12-4; CDR3 length: 12; CDR3 protein: ASRRGQGGYGDT
J gene: TRBJ2-5; V gene: TRBV7-9; CDR3 length: 9; CDR3 protein: ASSGWETQY
J gene: TRBJ2-7; V gene: TRBV12-3/TRBV12-4; CDR3 length: 13; CDR3 protein: ASALSIDRTYEQY
J gene: TRBJ2-1; V gene: TRBV29-1; CDR3 length: 9; CDR3 protein: SILRSNEQF
J gene: TRBJ2-5; V gene: TRBV5-6; CDR3 length: 10; CDR3 protein: ARSLARETQY
J gene: TRBJ2-3; V gene: TRBV20-1; CDR3 length: 13; CDR3 protein: SAPLSRTGRDTQY
J gene: TRBJ2-3; V gene: TRBV29-1; CDR3 length: 9; CDR3 protein: SVVELGTQY
J gene: TRBJ2-3; V gene: TRBV11-3; CDR3 length: 14; CDR3 protein: ASSPSTSGGPDTQY
J gene: TRBJ2-1; V gene: TRBV13; CDR3 length: 13; CDR3 protein: ASSLELAGNNEQF
J gene: TRBJ2-3; V gene: TRBV7-8; CDR3 length: 10; CDR3 protein: ASSPILDTQY
J gene: TRBJ2-5; V gene: TRBV27; CDR3 length: 14; CDR3 protein: ASSLGGLAGPGGQY
J gene: TRBJ2-5; V gene: TRBV2; CDR3 length: 12; CDR3 protein: ASNPIGVQETQY
J gene: TRBJ2-3; V gene: TRBV24-1; CDR3 length: 13; CDR3 protein: ATSYIAGVRDTQY
J gene: TRBJ1-6; V gene: TRBV2; CDR3 length: 11; CDR3 protein: ASRREYNSPLH
J gene: TRBJ2-1; V gene: TRBV4-3; CDR3 length: 12; CDR3 protein: ASNQERGRDEQF
J gene: TRBJ2-5; V gene: TRBV7-2; CDR3 length: 12; CDR3 protein: ASSPEIVKETQY
J gene: TRBJ2-7; V gene: TRBV28; CDR3 length: 11; CDR3 protein: ASRGLTNYEQY
J gene: TRBJ1-6; V gene: TRBV20-1; CDR3 length: 13; CDR3 protein: SARETASYNSPLH
J gene: TRBJ2-7; V gene: TRBV5-6; CDR3 length: 11; CDR3 protein: ASNQQGTHEQY
J gene: TRBJ2-7; V gene: TRBV6-5; CDR3 length: 14; CDR3 protein: ASSLDPGQGFYEQY
J gene: TRBJ2-7; V gene: TRBV20-1; CDR3 length: 13; CDR3 protein: SVRSGLAGGYEQY
J gene: TRBJ1-1; V gene: TRBV6-5; CDR3 length: 9; CDR3 protein: ASSTLEHHF
J gene: TRBJ2-6; V gene: TRBV3-1; CDR3 length: 16; CDR3 protein: ASSPMGQGASGADVPT
J gene: TRBJ2-2; V gene: TRBV5-1; CDR3 length: 13; CDR3 protein: ASSLRTGTTGERF
J gene: TRBJ2-1; V gene: TRBV7-2; CDR3 length: 13; CDR3 protein: ASSPTGTRVGEQF